This entry is about one T cell receptor beta chain. Its antigen remains unknown. Here immunoSEQ multiplex PCR was the method, and the copy in TCRdb shows in-frame clones only, minus some. Among more than 95,000 clones listed, 81% were seen once. The sample belongs to a study of glioma-infiltrating T cells after dendritic cell vaccination. On the study more broadly: Autologous tumor lysate was loaded overnight onto monocyte-derived dendritic cells grown seven to eight days with IL-4 and GM-CSF. Findings of the study overall: Only a small number of patients had complete blood and tumor samples.

Isocitrate dehydrogenase mutation was absent in all glioblastoma patients. The germline CDR1 and CDR2 sequences are KGHSH and LQKENI. This CDR3 comprises 15 residues. Trimming shortened V by 3 bases and J by 3 bases, and 14 bases separated the two germline ends. The sequences come from blood, collected before dendritic cell vaccination. The rearrangement uses TRBV18 and TRBJ1-1, with D perhaps matching TRBD1 (6 bases). The clonotype comes from a human donor with glioblastoma. The CDR3 DNA is TGTGCCAGCTCACCCCCCATGGGGGCCTACACTGAAGCTTTCTTT. This sequence encodes CASSPPMGAYTEAFF.